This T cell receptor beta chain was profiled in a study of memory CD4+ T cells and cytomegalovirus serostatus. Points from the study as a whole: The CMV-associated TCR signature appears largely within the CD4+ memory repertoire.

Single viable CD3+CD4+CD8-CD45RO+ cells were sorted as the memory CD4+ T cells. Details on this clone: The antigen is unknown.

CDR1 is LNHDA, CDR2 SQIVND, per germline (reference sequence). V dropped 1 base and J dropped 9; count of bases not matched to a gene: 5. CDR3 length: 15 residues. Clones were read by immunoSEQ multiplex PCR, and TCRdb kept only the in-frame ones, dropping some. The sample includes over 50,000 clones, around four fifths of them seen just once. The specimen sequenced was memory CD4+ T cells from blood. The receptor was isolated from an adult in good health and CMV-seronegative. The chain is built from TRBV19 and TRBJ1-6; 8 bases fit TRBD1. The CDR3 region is CASSIGQGHISPLHF. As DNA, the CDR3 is TGTGCCAGTAGTATAGGACAGGGGCATATTTCACCCCTCCACTTT.